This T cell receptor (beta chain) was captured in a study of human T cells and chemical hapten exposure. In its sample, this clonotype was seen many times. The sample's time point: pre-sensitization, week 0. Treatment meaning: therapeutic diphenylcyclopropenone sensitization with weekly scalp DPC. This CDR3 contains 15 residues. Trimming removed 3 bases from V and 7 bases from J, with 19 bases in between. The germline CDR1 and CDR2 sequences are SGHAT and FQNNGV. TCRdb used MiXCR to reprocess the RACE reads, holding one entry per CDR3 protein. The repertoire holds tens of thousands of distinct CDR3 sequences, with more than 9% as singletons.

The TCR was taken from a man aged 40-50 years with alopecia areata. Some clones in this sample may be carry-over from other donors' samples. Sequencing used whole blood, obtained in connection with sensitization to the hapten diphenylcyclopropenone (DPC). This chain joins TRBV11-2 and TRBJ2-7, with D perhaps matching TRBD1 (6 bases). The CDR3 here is CASSFNYDRIYEQYF. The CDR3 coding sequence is TGTGCCAGCAGCTTCAATTACGACAGGATCTATGAGCAGTACTTC.